The TCR beta chain under discussion was sequenced for a study of tissue T cells after allogeneic stem cell transplantation. Whole-study findings and limits: Only a limited share of tissue TCRs appeared in blood or spleen. Limitations included a small, clinically heterogeneous cohort and limited sampling depth. Shared clones across patients were few; motif clustering revealed tissue-specific shared signatures. TCR repertoires tracked anatomic similarity, regardless of disease or transplant status.

Time point denoted: mouse harvest day 7 after allogeneic transplant. The graft held 10^6 splenic CD5+ T cells and 10^7 T-cell-depleted bone marrow cells. Germline V lookup: CDR1 KGHTA, CDR2 FQNQQP. The CDR3 has 13 residues. In regard to this clone: The antigen is undetermined. The gene names given are mouse names. The CDR3 end lies 1 residue beyond the end of the read and is filled in from the germline J gene.

The protocol was immunoSEQ multiplex PCR, while the TCRdb copy is restricted to in-frame clones and leaves out a portion. This table holds roughly 9,500 clones, roughly half found once. This TCR came from a female BALB/c mouse given C57BL/6 T cells with graft-versus-host disease after an allogeneic hematopoietic cell transplant. The gene calls are TRBV23 and TRBJ1-2; no DNA check was done on the table's D call, TRBD1. Sequencing input: gut tissue. The DNA read from the CDR3 is TGCTCCAGCAGTCACAGGACAAACTCCGACTACACC. It encodes CSSSHRTNSDYT. The entire CDR3 is CSSSHRTNSDYTF. The full variable domain, its missing parts supplied by reference TRBV23 and TRBJ1-2, is DAAVTQKPRYLIKMKGQEAEMKCIPEKGHTAVFWYQQKQSKELKFLIYFQNQQPLDQIDMVKERFSAVCPSSSLCSLGIRTCEAEDSALYLCSSSHRTNSDYTFGSGTRLLVI.